This T cell receptor beta chain is drawn from a study of cytomegalovirus exposure and HLA in healthy donors (dated 2017 in TCRdb). Regarding the complete study: In an earlier analysis of approximately 640 of the donors, around 300 Gb of sequence data and 95 million to 130 million unique TCR beta sequences from approximately 180 million T cells were reported. An early release covering roughly 600 HLA-typed donors comprised 250 to 350 gigabases of sequencing data and around 80 million unique TCR sequences. Among the roughly 390 genotyped donors, around 81% belonged to the genetic ancestry cluster associated with self-reported Caucasian donors. The study aimed to test whether cataloging public T cell receptors could reveal signatures of past pathogen exposure. Using immunosequencing, the study profiled T cell repertoires from 500 to 800 subjects and related those repertoires to cytomegalovirus serostatus. Besides the first cohort of about 730 subjects, a separate validation cohort made up of around 120 different subjects was used. To predict cytomegalovirus infection status, the study brought together high-throughput TCR immunosequencing, statistical association of individual TCRs with disease status, and machine learning. To study patterns of TCR occurrence, a later analysis re-analyzed previously published TCR beta repertoires from more than 550 donors and added high-resolution HLA genotyping. Rather than drawing on any new phenotypic data, the later analysis identified candidate immune exposures from TCR beta sequences and the way those sequences occurred across donors. An earlier analysis of fewer than 750 of the donors used high-throughput TCR beta sequencing to judge whether each TCR beta V gene segment behaved as functional or pseudogenic. Donor age, sex, ethnicity and CMV serostatus were compiled alongside the repertoire data. A later genetic analysis took genome-wide SNP genotypes for 398 of the 666 donors and used that subset as a discovery cohort. Every repertoire in the discovery cohort had been generated on one and the same sequencing platform. Class I and class II HLA loci were covered by the typing at four-digit resolution. The number of typed donors differed by locus: about 620-630 for A, B, C, DRB1 and DQB1; approximately 530 for DQA1; 600 to 610 for DPA1; and roughly 470 for DPB1. A handful of DR-DQ haplotypes were handled as single units for association and clustering because linkage in the cohort was strong. Among roughly 370 genotyped donors of the cohort, an average of approximately 230,000 unique TCR beta nucleotide sequences were sequenced per donor, approximately 20% of them non-productive.

The cohort was made up of 500 to 850 healthy bone marrow donors. All cohort members were sampled while nominally healthy, although unrecorded immune exposures were likely present. The donor tested CMV seronegative, placing the donor among the 350 to 400 seronegative members of the cohort. Each donor provided a peripheral blood sample, and peripheral blood mononuclear cells were used for TCR beta sequencing. The Qiagen DNeasy Blood Extraction Kit was used to extract genomic DNA from the blood cell samples. As regards this clone: Which antigen it targets is not known.

Clipping removes 6 bases from V and 4 bases from J, with 6 as the unmatched junction base count. Sequences ENHRY (CDR1) and SYGVKD (CDR2) are obtained from the germline V gene. Including cysteine and phenylalanine, the CDR3 has 15 amino acids. Only the CDR3 region is kept as DNA, spanning 45 bases read in frame from base 1. Overall study results and their limits: CMV serostatus was the only immune exposure information available for the cohort. Assigning TCR associations to individual alleles was difficult when HLA alleles, especially DR and DQ, strongly co-occurred. HLA typing was unavailable for some donors at each locus, so association tests used only the typed subset. V-gene and J-gene trimming of TCR beta chains was associated with a missense DCLRE1C variant in a later genetic analysis, and the association was replicated in an independent cohort. In a later analysis, the rate of TCR association differed among HLA loci, with DRB1 alleles having the most associated TCRs and HLA-C alleles having the fewest. Roughly uniform sequencing depth across donors was assumed in presence/absence analyses, although this assumption may not hold. Across donors, most TCR sequences were observed very rarely, whereas some public TCRs were present in many individuals. In an earlier analysis of some 500 of the donors, most TCR beta V segments appeared in productive rearrangements about 87% or about 30% of the time, broadly matching IMGT annotations. A later analysis reported that several top co-occurrence clusters appeared linked to parvovirus B19, influenza, CMV and Epstein-Barr virus. A further reported finding was that TCR beta sequences accurately predicted the HLA-A and HLA-B alleles for most subjects in the first cohort. The earlier analysis of nearly 600 of the donors excluded around 17 rarely observed V segments, including chromosome 9 orphons, because counts were too low. According to a later analysis, most CMV-associated TCR beta chains appeared to be HLA-restricted, and the HLA associations seemed to be driven largely by CMV exposure. The 87-base-pair reads could not distinguish some IMGT-functional V segments, including TRBV6-2 and TRBV6-3, so those segments were excluded. According to the authors, the approach could potentially be generalized to other disease states and immunological phenotypes. At a false discovery rate of 0.05, a later analysis linked around 15,000 TCR beta sequences to specific HLA alleles. In a later analysis, HLA-associated TCR beta chains showed more clonal expansion and lower generation probabilities than non-associated chains that were equally common. Correlated functional status among segregating V segments might be attributable to linkage disequilibrium, but an unknown experimental factor could not be ruled out. A total of about 150 TCR beta chains were listed by the study as associated with cytomegalovirus. The sequencing pipeline was judged likely to have produced a cluster of highly shared sequence variants as a technical artifact. In a later genetic analysis, fewer N-insertions in productive TCRs were reported among donors in an Asian-associated ancestry cluster than the 666-donor mean. This cohort had only TCR beta chains sequenced, and the lack of alpha or paired-chain data limited which features could be detected. In both the original and validation cohorts, the classifier was reported to diagnose cytomegalovirus status with high specificity and sensitivity. Three of the identified cytomegalovirus-associated TCR beta chains were confirmed in vitro to be specific for cytomegalovirus antigens.

The library was produced with the immunoSEQ multiplex PCR assay. For the multiplex PCR, a mixture combining 60 forward primers for TCR Vbeta segments and 13 reverse primers for TCR Jbeta segments was used. The CDR3 region of rearranged TCR beta genes was amplified from genomic DNA by a multiplex PCR assay. Amplified TCR beta libraries were sequenced as 87-base-pair reads on the Illumina HiSeq System. The paper's processing steps were these. Across the 670 or so repertoires, a later analysis counted 78 million or so unique TCR beta chains, approximately 10 million of which were shared by at least two donors. A nearest-neighbor algorithm error-corrected the raw reads and collapsed the reads into unique sequences, merging closely related sequences to remove PCR and sequencing errors. Alignment of CDR3 sequences to IMGT reference sequences was used to assign V, D and J gene segments. For a sequence to be retained, a match of at least six nucleotides to both a V gene segment and a J gene segment was required. A rearrangement was called productive if the CDR3 had no stop codons and remained in frame with V and J, and every other rearrangement was called non-productive. Following IMGT convention, CDR3 was defined as the stretch from the second conserved V-encoded cysteine up to the conserved J-encoded phenylalanine. The earlier analysis of about 610 of the donors excluded sequences that lacked an unambiguous match to a single V gene segment. An earlier analysis of around 600 of the donors classified V segments as functional when productive rearrangements were above 56.7% and as segregating when the standard deviation between donors was above 5%. A statistical classification framework was built for diagnosing cytomegalovirus status from the catalog of TCR beta chain sequences. In a later analysis, V and J genes were assigned by comparing TCR nucleotide sequences against IMGT/GENE-DB human TR gene sequences. Using the TCRdist pipeline, a later analysis assigned CDR3 sequences along with most-parsimonious VDJ recombination scenarios. In a later analysis, each TCR beta chain was defined by its CDR3 amino acid sequence together with its V-gene family, and reads lacking a unique V-gene family were excluded. In a later analysis, some 600 highly shared, low-generation-probability nucleotide sequences were removed to address suspected cross-contamination and a sequencing artifact. In a later analysis, a clonal expansion index was calculated for each public chain from normalized within-repertoire ranks of inferred template counts. A later analysis computed generation probabilities with a VDJ recombination model fitted to out-of-frame rearrangements, and checked the results against IGoR. A later analysis scored TCR-TCR, TCR-HLA and TCR-CMV co-occurrence with hypergeometric tests, applying a repertoire-size bias correction to TCR pairs. False discovery rates were estimated in a later analysis by permuting HLA or CMV assignments 20 times. In a later analysis, co-occurring TCRs were grouped using DBSCAN, and TCRdist sequence similarity was added for clustering within HLA-allele-positive subsets. Repertoires with fewer than 30,000 or more than 120,000 public chains were left out of co-occurrence clustering, as were four to six repertoires with anomalous nucleotide sharing. TCRdb's version of the immuneACCESS table is confined to in-frame rearrangements and falls short of the full clone set. An unresolved V gene accounts for under half of the shortfall where checked; the remainder is of unknown origin. The V and J calls and clone size are taken from that table; D and trimming were inferred from the DNA. This sample's records show roughly 190,000 clones. The ten largest clonotypes hold 6.5% of the sample.

This receptor was obtained from a man aged 25 to 40 in good health and CMV-seronegative. Here the chain combines TRBV10-3 and TRBJ2-2, with 9 junctional bases fitting TRBD1. Sequencing was done on a sample of PBMCs. The CDR3 amino acid sequence is: CAIRSGTGITGELFF. The nucleotides read TGTGCCATCAGATCCGGGACAGGGATCACCGGGGAGCTGTTTTTT.